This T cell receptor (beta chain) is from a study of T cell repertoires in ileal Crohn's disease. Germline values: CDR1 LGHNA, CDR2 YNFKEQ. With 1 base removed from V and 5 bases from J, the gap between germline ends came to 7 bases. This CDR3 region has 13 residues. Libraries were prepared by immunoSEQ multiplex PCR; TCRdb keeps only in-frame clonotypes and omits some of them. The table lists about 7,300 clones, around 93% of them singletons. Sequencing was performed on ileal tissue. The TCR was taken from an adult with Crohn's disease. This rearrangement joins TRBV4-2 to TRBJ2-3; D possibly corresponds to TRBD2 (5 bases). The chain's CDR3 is CASSQVAGDTQYF. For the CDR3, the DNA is TGTGCCAGCAGCCAAGTTGCGGGAGATACGCAGTATTTT.